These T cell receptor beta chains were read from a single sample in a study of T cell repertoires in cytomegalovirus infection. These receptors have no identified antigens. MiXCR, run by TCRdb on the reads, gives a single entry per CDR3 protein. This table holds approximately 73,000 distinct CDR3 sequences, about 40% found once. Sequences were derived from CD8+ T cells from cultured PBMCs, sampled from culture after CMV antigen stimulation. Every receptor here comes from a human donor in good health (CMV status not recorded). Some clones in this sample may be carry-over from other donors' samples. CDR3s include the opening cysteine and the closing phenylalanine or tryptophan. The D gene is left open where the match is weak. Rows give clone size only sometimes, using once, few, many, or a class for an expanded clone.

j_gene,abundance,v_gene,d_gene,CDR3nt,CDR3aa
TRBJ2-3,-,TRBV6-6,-,TGTGCCAGCAGTTACTCAAGGGGGAACACAGATACGCAGTATTTT,CASSYSRGNTDTQYF
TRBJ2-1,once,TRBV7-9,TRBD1,TGTGCCAGCAGCTTTTCGCTGGGAGACAGGGCTCTTGCGCAGTTCTTC,CASSFSLGDRALAQFF
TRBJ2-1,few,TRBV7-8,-,TGTGCCAGCAGCCCCTGGGACCAGTACAATGAGCAGTTCTTC,CASSPWDQYNEQFF
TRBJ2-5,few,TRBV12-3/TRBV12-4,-,TGTGCCAGCAGTTTCAGCGGGCTGGTCGAAGAGACCCAGTACTTC,CASSFSGLVEETQYF
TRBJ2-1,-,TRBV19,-,TGTGCCAGTAGTATAGCGGGCTCCTCCGCCAATGAGCAGTTCTTC,CASSIAGSSANEQFF
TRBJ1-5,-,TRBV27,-,TGTGCCAGCAGTTCCCTCGGGGGGGGGAATCAGCCCCAGCATTTT,CASSSLGGGNQPQHF
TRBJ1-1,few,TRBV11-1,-,TGTGCCAGCAGCCTGGGGGGACCTCCATGGAACACTGAAGCTTTCTTT,CASSLGGPPWNTEAFF
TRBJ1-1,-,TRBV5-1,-,TGCGCCAGCAGCTTAGATCCGAGGACCGTCCTGCGCCAAGCTTTCTTT,CASSLDPRTVLRQAFF
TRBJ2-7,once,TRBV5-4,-,TGTGCCAGCAGGCCCAGCGGCCTGAAAGAGCAGTACTTC,CASRPSGLKEQYF
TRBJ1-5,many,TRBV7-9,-,TGTGCCAGCAGCCTACATAGCAATCAGCCCCAGCATTTT,CASSLHSNQPQHF
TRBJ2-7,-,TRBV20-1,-,TGCAGTGCATCAAAAAACCGGGACACTTTCTACGAGCAGTACTTC,CSASKNRDTFYEQYF
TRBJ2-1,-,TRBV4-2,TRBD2,TGTGCCAGCAGCCATGTAGCGGGGGGGCTCTACAATGAGCAGTTCTTC,CASSHVAGGLYNEQFF
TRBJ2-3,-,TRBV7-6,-,TGTGCCAGCAGCCTCCTTGGGGGGGGCCCTCTCACAGATACGCAGTATTTT,CASSLLGGGPLTDTQYF
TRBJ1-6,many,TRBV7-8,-,TGTGCCAGCAGCCTTGAGGAAGCAGTCTCCTATAATTCACCCCTCCACTTT,CASSLEEAVSYNSPLHF
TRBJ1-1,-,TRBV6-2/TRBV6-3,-,TGTGCCAGCAGGCTTACAGCCCATGAAGCTTTCTTT,CASRLTAHEAFF
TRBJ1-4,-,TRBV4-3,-,TGCGCCAGCAGCCAAGGTCCACAGGGAATCAATGAAAAACTGTTTTTT,CASSQGPQGINEKLFF
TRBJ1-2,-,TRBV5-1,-,TGCGCCAGCAGCTCGTTGGGAAATCCTAACTATGGCTACACCTTC,CASSSLGNPNYGYTF
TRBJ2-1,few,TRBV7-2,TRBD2,TGTGCCAGCAGCTTAGTAGTTAGCGGGGACTACAATGAGCAGTTCTTC,CASSLVVSGDYNEQFF
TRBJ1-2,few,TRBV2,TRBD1,TGTGCCAGCGAACGACAGGGGGCTGCGGCTAACTATGGCTACACCTTC,CASERQGAAANYGYTF
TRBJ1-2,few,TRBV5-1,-,TGCGCCACCAGCTCAGGGTGGACGGGAAGTGAGGGCTACACCTTC,CATSSGWTGSEGYTF
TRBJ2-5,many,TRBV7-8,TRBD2,TGTGCCAGCAGCTCGGGTACCGGGACTAGTTCTTACGAGACCCAGTACTTC,CASSSGTGTSSYETQYF
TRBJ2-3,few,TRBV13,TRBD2,TGTGCCAGCAGCTCGCGGGGGGAAAGCACAGATACGCAGTATTTT,CASSSRGESTDTQYF
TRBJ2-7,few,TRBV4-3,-,TGCGCCAGCAGCCATTTGGTCGGGCAGGGAGCCTACGAGCAGTACTTC,CASSHLVGQGAYEQYF
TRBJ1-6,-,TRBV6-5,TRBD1,TGTGCCAGCAGTTACTCATTCGCGGGACAGGTGCCTTCACCCCTCCACTTT,CASSYSFAGQVPSPLHF
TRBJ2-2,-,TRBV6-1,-,TGTGCCAGCAGTCAGGGCGTCTCCGGGGAGCTGTTTTTT,CASSQGVSGELFF
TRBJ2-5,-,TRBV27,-,TGTGCCAGCAGTTTGTTAGGAGGGTTGGAGACCCAGTACTTC,CASSLLGGLETQYF
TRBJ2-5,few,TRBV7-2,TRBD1,TGTGCCAGCAGCTTAGCGCAGGTGGACAGGGTGGGCGAGACCCAGTACTTC,CASSLAQVDRVGETQYF
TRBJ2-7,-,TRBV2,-,TGTGCCAGCAGTGACACTTACTCCTACGAGCAGTACTTC,CASSDTYSYEQYF
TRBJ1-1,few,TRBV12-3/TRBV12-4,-,TGTGCCAGCAGTTTCACAGGGACTGAAGCTTTCTTT,CASSFTGTEAFF
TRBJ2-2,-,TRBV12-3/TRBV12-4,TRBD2,TGTGCCAGCAGTAAAGCGGGGGGCTCTGTCGGGGAGCTGTTTTTT,CASSKAGGSVGELFF
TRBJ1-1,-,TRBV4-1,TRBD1,TGCGCCAGCAGCCAAGGCTACGAGGGACAGACGAACACTGAAGCTTTCTTT,CASSQGYEGQTNTEAFF
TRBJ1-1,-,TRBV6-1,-,TGTGCCAGCTCCCCCGGGACGGAGAACACTGAAGCTTTCTTT,CASSPGTENTEAFF
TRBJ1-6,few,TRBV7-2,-,TGTGCCAGCAGCGCAGACGGGAATTCACCCCTCCACTTT,CASSADGNSPLHF
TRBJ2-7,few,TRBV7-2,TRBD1,TGTGCCAGCAGCTTCGAGGGGGCGAAAAACGAGCAGTACTTC,CASSFEGAKNEQYF
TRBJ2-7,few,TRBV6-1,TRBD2,TGTGCCAGCCGGGATCCGACTAGCGGCTCCTACGAGCAGTACTTC,CASRDPTSGSYEQYF
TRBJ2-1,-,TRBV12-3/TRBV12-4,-,TGTGCCAGCGACAGTTCGGGCAATGAGCAGTTCTTC,CASDSSGNEQFF
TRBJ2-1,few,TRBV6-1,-,TGTGCCAGCATGATCCCCAGGGCGCCTTACAATGAGCAGTTCTTC,CASMIPRAPYNEQFF
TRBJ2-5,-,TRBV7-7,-,TGTGCTAGCAGCTTAGGGCCACAGGATTGGAAAGAGACCCAGTACTTC,CASSLGPQDWKETQYF
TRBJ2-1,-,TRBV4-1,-,TGCGCCAGCAGCCTCTCCCCGGCAGGGGTCAATGAGCAGTTCTTC,CASSLSPAGVNEQFF
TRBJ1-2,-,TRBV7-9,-,TGTGCCAGCAGCCGGGGGGAGGGGACTTCCGCCTATGGCTACACCTTC,CASSRGEGTSAYGYTF
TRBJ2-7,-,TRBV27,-,TGTGCCAGCAGTGGAAGGGACGAACTCTACGAGCAGTACTTC,CASSGRDELYEQYF
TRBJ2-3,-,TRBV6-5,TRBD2,TGTGCCAGCAGTTATGGGGTAGCGGGGGGCACAGATACGCAGTATTTT,CASSYGVAGGTDTQYF
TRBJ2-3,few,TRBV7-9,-,TGTGCCAGCAGCTTATATATCCCGAAATGGACACGAGATACGCAGTATTTT,CASSLYIPKWTRDTQYF
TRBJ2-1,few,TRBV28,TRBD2,TGTGCCAGCAGCCCCGGGACTAGCACTTTAGATGAGCAGTTCTTC,CASSPGTSTLDEQFF
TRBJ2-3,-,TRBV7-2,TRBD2,TGTGCCAGCAGCTTAGCCGGGACTAGCGGGGGGGATATAGATACGCAGTATTTT,CASSLAGTSGGDIDTQYF
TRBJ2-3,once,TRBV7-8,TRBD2,TGTGCCAGCAGCAAGATTCGAGCTAGCGGACGCACAGATACGCAGTATTTT,CASSKIRASGRTDTQYF
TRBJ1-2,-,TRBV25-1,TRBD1,TGTGCCAGCAGATGGGGACAGGGTCGGGGCTACACCTTC,CASRWGQGRGYTF
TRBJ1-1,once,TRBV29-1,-,TGCAGCGGCGAGGTTGGGAGTGAAGCTTTCTTT,CSGEVGSEAFF
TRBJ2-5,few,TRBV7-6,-,TGTGCCAGCAGCTTAGCATCGGCCCAGGGCGAGTACCAAGAGACCCAGTACTTC,CASSLASAQGEYQETQYF
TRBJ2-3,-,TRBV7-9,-,TGTGCCAGCAGCTTAGACGGCAGACCCCACCCCGGTGGTACGCAGTATTTT,CASSLDGRPHPGGTQYF
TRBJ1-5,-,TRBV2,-,TGTGCCAGCAGTGAAGCGAGGATCAGCAATCAGCCCCAGCATTTT,CASSEARISNQPQHF
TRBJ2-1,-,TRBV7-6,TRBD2,TGTGCTAGCAGCTATGGGACTAGCGGGGGCCCCCAAGAGCAGTTCTTC,CASSYGTSGGPQEQFF
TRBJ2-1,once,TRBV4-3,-,TGCGCCAGCAGCCCTCTAGGGGGGAATGAGCAGTTCTTC,CASSPLGGNEQFF
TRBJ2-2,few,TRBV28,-,TGTGCCAGCAGACTTGTCACCGGGGAGCTGTTTTTT,CASRLVTGELFF
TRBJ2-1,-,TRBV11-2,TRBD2,TGTGCCAGCAGCCCGGGGGGGCTACACAATGAGCAGTTCTTC,CASSPGGLHNEQFF